This T cell receptor beta chain comes out of a study of vaccination effects on CD4 cells after COVID-19. Produced via immunoSEQ multiplex PCR; TCRdb's table is partial and in-frame only. The sample yields some 15,000 clones, approximately 68% seen once. Viral peptide pools were used in the ViraFEST assay to expand antigen-specific CD4+ T cells, and sequencing came afterward. With roughly nine days of culture completed, CD4+ T cells were isolated. Every participant took two doses of the BNT162b2 or mRNA-1273 vaccine. Supplemented with around 9.8 IU/ml IL-2 and 10 ug/ml peptides, approximately 2 million PBMC per well were kept in culture. Details on this clone: Its antigen is not known.

This TCR was recovered from a human donor who received a COVID-19 vaccine. The sequences come from CD4+ T cells from PBMCs cultured with HCoV-NL63 spike peptides, collected after COVID-19 vaccination.

DNA of the CDR3: TGCGCCAGCAGCCAAGCCGACATATTCTCTCCCTACGAGCAGTACTTC. This translates into CASSQADIFSPYEQYF. The chain recombines TRBV4-1 with TRBJ2-7; D gene unclear. There are 16 residues in the CDR3. The V and J ends lost 1 base and 2 bases respectively, with 15 bases between them. The germline CDR1 and CDR2 sequences are MGHRA and YSYEKL.